The T cell receptor (beta chain) described here comes from a study of spatial heterogeneity in lung cancer. Study background: Sequencing consistently turned up more beta-chain sequences than alpha-chain sequences.

Notes on the study in general: Among blood samples, ubiquitous expanded tumor TCRs appeared more at resection than at follow-up.

All TCR cDNA molecules were individually tagged with a unique molecular identifier. TCRdb independently ran MiXCR on the 5' RACE reads; one entry per CDR3 protein. The sample has 4,200 or so distinct CDR3 sequences; about a tenth are singletons. This clonotype is medium-sized (0.01 to 0.1%) by share. The antigen is undetermined. Trimming removed 3 bases at V and 0 bases at J, with 10 bases between. This CDR3 comprises 16 residues. CDR1 SGHRS and CDR2 YFSETQ come from the germline V gene. Time point meaning: sample taken at primary tumor resection. Unsorted whole RNA from tumor, nontumor lung or frozen PBMC underwent sequencing. Just over 70 TRACERx patients with early, untreated non-small cell lung cancer donated samples.

The rearrangement uses TRBV5-1 and TRBJ2-6; the D is unclear. Here the sequenced sample was PBMCs, taken at surgery. This TCR derives from a male donor with early-stage non-small cell lung cancer. As DNA, the CDR3 is TGCGCCAGCAGCTCGGACCCGATCTCTGGGGCCAACGTCCTGACTTTC. Translated: CASSSDPISGANVLTF.